This T cell receptor (beta chain) was sequenced for a study of cytomegalovirus exposure and HLA in healthy donors. The study, taken as a whole, reports: Later work found that TCR association rates differed between HLA loci; DRB1 had the most and HLA-C the fewest. Analysis was carried out at a later point, and it linked a missense DCLRE1C variant to TCR beta V- and J-gene trimming. CMV serostatus was the sole immune exposure data available. Relative to the approximately 700-donor mean, N-insertions were reportedly fewer in an Asian-associated ancestry cluster in a later analysis.

Concerning this clone itself: Its specificity is not known.

The CDR3 loop spans 14 amino acids. Germline V gene sequence: CDR1 SGDLS, CDR2 YYNGEE. The V end lost 0 bases, the J end lost 4 bases, and 8 bases lay between the germline ends. Both 60 Vbeta primers and 13 Jbeta primers went into the PCR. Using immunoSEQ multiplex PCR, the repertoire was profiled, and TCRdb retains in-frame clones only, with some absent. The table lists about 180,000 clones, around 81% of them singletons. The receptor was isolated from a woman aged 25 to 39 in good health and CMV-seronegative. The V and J genes are TRBV9 and TRBJ1-3; D not certain. Sequenced input: PBMCs. Written as DNA, the CDR3 is TGTGCCAGCAGCGTAGGAGGAGGCGGAAACACCATATATTTT. This sequence encodes CASSVGGGGNTIYF.